Below, 8 T cell receptor beta chains from the same sample are listed, as sequenced in a study of OX40 agonist ivuxolimab in advanced cancers. TCRdb's copy holds only in-frame clones and misses some; the assay was immunoSEQ multiplex PCR. Among about 68,000 clones listed, roughly 83% were seen once. Sequencing was performed on CD4+ or CD8+ T cells sorted from blood, taken in a trial of the OX40 agonist ivuxolimab. The receptors shown here come from an adult with an advanced solid tumor such as melanoma, head and neck, liver or kidney cancer.

The chain combines TRBV7-8 with TRBJ1-6, with 8 bases that match TRBD1. V shed 3 bases, J shed 9 bases, and the junction held 7 bases outside the gene matches. The CDR3 contains 15 residues. Germline V lookup: CDR1 SGHVS, CDR2 FQNEAQ. Here the CDR3 reads CASSFGQGFRSPLHF. For the CDR3, the DNA is TGTGCCAGCAGCTTTGGACAGGGCTTTCGTTCACCCCTCCACTTT. Looking up the rest from reference TRBV7-8 and TRBJ1-6 gives the full variable domain: GAGVSQSPRYKVAKRGQDVALRCDPISGHVSLFWYQQALGQGPEFLTYFQNEAQLDKSGLPSDRFFAERPEGSVSTLKIQRTQQEDSAVYLCASSFGQGFRSPLHFGNGTRLTVT.

The chain combines TRBV11-3 with TRBJ1-2, with a weak D call TRBD1 (6 bases). V gave up 2 bases and J gave up 8 bases, with 12 bases separating them. The CDR3 has 13 residues. Germline V gene sequence: CDR1 SGHNT, CDR2 YENEEA. The CDR3 reads CASSLPQGLGYTF. The CDR3 DNA follows: TGTGCCAGCAGCTTACCTCAGGGGTTAGGCTACACCTTC.

The chain links TRBV5-6 to TRBJ1-3; D remains unclear. CDR1 is SGHDT, CDR2 YYEEEE, per germline. The CDR3 extends over 13 amino acids. V lost 3 bases and J lost 0, with 4 bases in between. The CDR3 DNA is TGTGCCAGCAGCTCGTTCTCTGGAAACACCATATATTTT. Its protein is CASSSFSGNTIYF.

In its sample, this clone was seen once. The chain uses TRBV19 and TRBJ2-2; TRBD1 matches 8 bases. The V segment lost 10 bases and the J segment 6 bases; nucleotides outside the gene matches: 7. This CDR3 has 13 amino acids. Germline CDR1 and CDR2: LNHDA and SQIVND (reference sequence). The CDR3 is CAIQDRAAGELFF. The CDR3 DNA sequence: TGTGCCATCCAGGACAGGGCGGCCGGGGAGCTGTTTTTT.

The chain recombines TRBV29-1 with TRBJ1-1, with TRBD1 identical over 10 bases. The ends lost 5 bases at V and 2 bases at J; junction bases unmatched: 2. Per the germline V gene, CDR1 is SQVTM and CDR2 is ANQGSEA. CDR3 length: 13 residues. CDR3 protein: CSVWTGGNTEAFF. The CDR3 region has the DNA TGCAGCGTTTGGACAGGGGGTAACACTGAAGCTTTCTTT.

The chain uses TRBV4-1 and TRBJ1-5, with D perhaps matching TRBD1 (6 bases). V lost 4 bases to trimming and J lost 1 base, with 11 bases between them. CDR1 MGHRA and CDR2 YSYEKL come from the germline V gene. This CDR3 is built from 15 residues. The CDR3: CASSPTGMSNQPQHF. CDR3 in DNA: TGCGCCAGCAGCCCCACAGGGATGAGCAATCAGCCCCAGCATTTT.

The chain joins TRBV4-2 to TRBJ2-1; 8 bases match TRBD1. The ends lost 4 bases at V and 4 bases at J; junction bases unmatched: 6. Germline values: CDR1 LGHNA, CDR2 YNFKEQ. The CDR3 covers 15 residues. For the CDR3, the DNA is TGTGCCAGCAGCCTTGGGACAGGTACTTACAATGAGCAGTTCTTC. It encodes CASSLGTGTYNEQFF.

The sample holds one count of this clone. The chain uses TRBV7-2 and TRBJ2-1; 7 bases line up with TRBD2. Germline CDR1 reads SGHTA; CDR2 reads FQGNSA. Unmatched junction bases numbered 8, after V lost 5 bases and J lost 4 bases. The CDR3 sequence is 15 residues long. The CDR3 nucleotides are TGTGCCAGCAGCGGAATGGGGGGGACTTACAATGAGCAGTTCTTC. Protein sequence: CASSGMGGTYNEQFF.